A single T cell receptor (beta chain) is shown here with its context. These data are taken from a study of blood T cell repertoires in COVID-19. Sequenced by immunoSEQ multiplex PCR; TCRdb stores in-frame clones only, minus some. The table has a few hundred thousand clones, roughly 85% seen once. CDR1 and CDR2 (germline): PRHDT, FYEKMQ (reference sequence). V gave up 1 base and J gave up 5 bases, with 8 bases separating them. The length of the CDR3 is 13 residues. Sequenced material: peripheral blood. This clonotype was sampled from a woman younger than 30 with acute or convalescent COVID-19. The J gene is TRBJ1-2, the V gene TRBV13, with D hard to call. CDR3 DNA sequence: TGTGCCAGCAGCTTAGATGGAGGGTATGGCTACACCTTC. Protein product: CASSLDGGYGYTF.